Shown below are 9 T cell receptor beta chains from a single sample sequenced in a study of beta chain features in type 1 diabetes. Since all of the isolated RNA was reverse transcribed, expressed TCRB transcripts were what got sequenced. Repertoires were generated with immunoSEQ multiplex PCR, while TCRdb's copy carries only in-frame clones and drops some. The sample carries 150,000 to 160,000 clones, around 10% recorded once. Source material: central memory CD4+ T cells from blood. The receptors were sampled from a man younger than 35 in good health.

This clone showed up many times. The chain has TRBV14 and TRBJ2-5; 11 bases agree with TRBD2. V was clipped by 0 bases and J by 0 bases; unmatched bases: 6. The germline CDR1 and CDR2 sequences are SGHDN and FVKESK. The CDR3 consists of 18 residues. Here the CDR3 DNA reads TGTGCCAGCAGCCAAGATCCGGCTAGCGGGGGGTACCAAGAGACCCAGTACTTC. It specifies CASSQDPASGGYQETQYF.

This chain connects TRBV5-1 to TRBJ1-2; D not certain. The germline gives CDR1 SGHRS, CDR2 YFSETQ. The CDR3 covers 12 residues. V lost 1 base, J lost 3 bases, and 4 bases lay in between. The CDR3 DNA reads TGCGCCAGCAGCTTGTCACACTATGGCTACACCTTC. Protein: CASSLSHYGYTF.

For this clone: A junction end diverges from the germline sequence, so it may reflect a read error. The CDR3 region has the DNA TGCGCCAGCAGCCAAGATCCGGGGACAGCGAAAAGCATTCAGTACTTC. Protein sequence: CASSQDPGTAKSIQYF. The rearrangement uses TRBV7-2 and TRBJ2-4, with 7 positions matching TRBD1. There are 16 residues in the CDR3. Per germline, CDR1 SGHTA and CDR2 FQGNSA.

This clone was seen a handful of times. The V gene is TRBV30, the J gene TRBJ1-5; 9 bases match TRBD1. Trimming took 2 bases from V and 0 from J; bases not matched to a gene: 8. Germline loops: CDR1 GTSNPN, CDR2 SVGIG (reference sequence). The CDR3 runs to 17 residues. The CDR3 reads CAWSSQGQGYSNQPQHF. CDR3 bases: TGTGCCTGGAGTAGCCAGGGACAGGGATATAGCAATCAGCCCCAGCATTTT.

The chain is built from TRBV29-1 and TRBJ2-7, with D possibly being TRBD1 (6 bases). Trimming removed 6 bases from V and 3 bases from J, with 18 bases in between. The germline CDR1 and CDR2 sequences are SQVTM and ANQGSEA. This CDR3 contains 14 residues. In DNA, the CDR3 is TGCAGCGTCTCCCGAGGCCGGACAGTCTACGAGCAGTACTTC. Its protein is CSVSRGRTVYEQYF.

This clone was detected only a few times. This chain connects TRBV28 to TRBJ1-1; 7 nucleotides align to TRBD1. CDR3 length: 17 residues. From germline, CDR1 is MDHEN and CDR2 SYDVKM. Trimming at V came to 5 bases and at J to 1 base, leaving 13 bases not matched to a gene. CDR3 residues: CASSPGPGQVGNTEAFF. CDR3 DNA: TGTGCCAGCAGTCCCGGGCCTGGACAGGTGGGGAACACTGAAGCTTTCTTT.

This rearrangement joins TRBV27 to TRBJ2-1, with unresolved D. V lost 7 bases, J lost 6 bases, and 16 bases lay in between. Germline CDR1 is MNHEY and CDR2 is SMNVEV (reference sequence). This CDR3 has 14 residues. This chain's CDR3 is CASKDNKPTNEQFF. The CDR3 DNA reads as TGTGCCAGCAAAGACAACAAGCCAACCAATGAGCAGTTCTTC.

The rearrangement joins TRBV7-9 to TRBJ1-4; 9 nucleotides line up with TRBD1. Germline CDR1 is SEHNR and CDR2 is FQNEAQ (reference sequence). This CDR3 contains 19 residues. J was trimmed by 2 bases and V by 2 bases; bases with no gene match: 12. The CDR3 spells CASSLTTGQGGWTNEKLFF. CDR3 nucleotides: TGTGCCAGCAGCTTAACCACGGGACAGGGAGGTTGGACTAATGAAAAACTGTTTTTT. Looking up the rest from reference TRBV7-9 and TRBJ1-4 gives the full variable domain: DTGVSQNPRHKITKRGQNVTFRCDPISEHNRLYWYRQTLGQGPEFLTYFQNEAQLEKSRLLSDRFSAERPKGSFSTLEIQRTEQGDSAMYLCASSLTTGQGGWTNEKLFFGSGTQLSVL.

This clone turned up a few times. The rearrangement links TRBV7-2 to TRBJ1-4; 8 nucleotides line up with TRBD1. With 5 bases clipped from V and 1 base from J, the junction kept 9 bases outside the gene matches. Germline CDR1 reads SGHTA; CDR2 reads FQGNSA. The CDR3 has 17 residues. CDR3: CASSASGTGVTNEKLFF. The CDR3 bases are TGTGCCAGCAGCGCATCCGGGACAGGTGTAACTAATGAAAAACTGTTTTTT. The full variable domain, in which reference TRBV7-2 and TRBJ1-4 provide the parts outside the CDR3, is GAGVSQSPSNKVTEKGKDVELRCDPISGHTALYWYRQSLGQGLEFLIYFQGNSAPDKSGLPSDRFSAERTGGSVSTLTIQRTQQEDSAVYLCASSASGTGVTNEKLFFGSGTQLSVL.